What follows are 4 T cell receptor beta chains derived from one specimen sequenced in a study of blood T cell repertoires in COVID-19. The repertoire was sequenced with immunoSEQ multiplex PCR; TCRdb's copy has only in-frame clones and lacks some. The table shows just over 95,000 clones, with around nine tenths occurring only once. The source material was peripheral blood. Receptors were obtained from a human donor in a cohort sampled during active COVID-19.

The DNA of the CDR3 is TGTGCCAGCAGCCTGGCGGGACGGGACAGTTTTTACGGGGAGCTGTTTTTT. Encoded protein: CASSLAGRDSFYGELFF. The rearrangement joins TRBV3-1 (or the pseudogene TRBV3-2) to TRBJ2-2; tentative D call: TRBD1 (7 bases). Trimming shortened V by 4 bases and J by 7 bases, and 22 bases separated the two germline ends. The CDR3 runs to 17 residues. Germline-derived CDR1 and CDR2 are LGHDT and YNNKEL (reference sequence).

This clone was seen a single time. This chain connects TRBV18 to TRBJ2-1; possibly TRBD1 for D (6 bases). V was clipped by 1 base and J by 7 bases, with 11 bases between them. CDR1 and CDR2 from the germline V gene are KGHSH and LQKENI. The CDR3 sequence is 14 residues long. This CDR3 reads CASSPRTVGNEQFF. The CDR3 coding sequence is TGTGCCAGCTCACCACGGACAGTGGGTAATGAGCAGTTCTTC.

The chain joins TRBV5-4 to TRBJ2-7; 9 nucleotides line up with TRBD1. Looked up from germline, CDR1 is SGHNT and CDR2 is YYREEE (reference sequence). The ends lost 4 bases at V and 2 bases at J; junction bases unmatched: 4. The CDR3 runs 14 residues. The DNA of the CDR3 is TGTGCCAGCAGCCCGGACAGGGGAACCTACGAGCAGTACTTC. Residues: CASSPDRGTYEQYF.

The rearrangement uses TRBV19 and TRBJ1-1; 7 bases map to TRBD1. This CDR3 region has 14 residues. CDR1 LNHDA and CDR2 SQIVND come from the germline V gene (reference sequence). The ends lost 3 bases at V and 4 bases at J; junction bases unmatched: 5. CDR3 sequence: CASSMPRGSTEAFF. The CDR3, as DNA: TGTGCCAGTAGTATGCCCAGGGGGTCCACTGAAGCTTTCTTT.